The 27 T cell receptor beta chains reported below all come from one sample, sequenced in a study of T cells expressing NK-cell markers. TCRdb reprocessed the 5' RACE reads, keeping one entry per CDR3 protein, no DNA. This table holds 90,000 to 130,000 distinct CDR3 sequences. Sequencing was carried out using blood T cells: a sorted CD56 or NKG2C T cell subset, CD4+ or CD8+ T cells, or bulk PBMC T cells (not recorded which). These receptors all come from a woman between 18 and 70 years old in good health.

The chain combines TRBV4-3 with TRBJ2-6. Germline CDR1 is LGHNA and CDR2 is YSLEER. The CDR3 sequence is 16 residues long. The CDR3 spells CASSQDLGAGANVLTF.

The chain combines TRBV9 with TRBJ2-1; the D call from TCRdb, TRBD2, cannot be confirmed without DNA. The length of the CDR3 is 14 residues. Per germline, CDR1 SGDLS and CDR2 YYNGEE. The CDR3 spells CASSAPLAGYEQFF.

The chain recombines TRBV4-3 with TRBJ2-3; TCRdb selects TRBD1, and the lack of DNA leaves this call unchecked. The CDR3 loop spans 15 amino acids. Looked up from germline, CDR1 is LGHNA and CDR2 is YSLEER. The CDR3 is CASSQGRGGADTQYF.

The chain carries TRBV15 and TRBJ2-7. This CDR3 is 14 amino acids long. Germline CDR1 is LNHNV and CDR2 is YYDKDF (reference sequence). The CDR3 loop is CATSLRQSSYEQYF.

This sequence joins TRBV2 and TRBJ2-7. Per the germline V gene, CDR1 is SNHLY and CDR2 is FYNNEI. The CDR3 totals 14 residues. CDR3 region: CASSEGYRSYEQYF.

The chain is built from TRBV2 and TRBJ2-4; lacking DNA, the TRBD1 call made by TCRdb goes unchecked. Germline V CDR1 and CDR2: SNHLY, FYNNEI. The CDR3 covers 15 residues. CDR3 sequence: CASSGADIAKNIQYF.

The rearrangement joins TRBV7-9 to TRBJ1-1. Germline V lookup: CDR1 SEHNR, CDR2 FQNEAQ (reference sequence). CDR3 length equals 15 residues. Here the CDR3 reads CASSTSRRGYTEAFF.

The chain is built from TRBV6-1 and TRBJ2-5; the TCRdb call, TRBD2, lacks DNA for checking. The CDR3 is 16 residues long. Germline V gene data show CDR1 as MNHNS and CDR2 as SASEGT. CDR3: CASGDGTSGDQETQYF.

The chain is built from TRBV13 and TRBJ2-7; TCRdb names TRBD2, which stays unverified in the absence of DNA. The germline gives CDR1 PRHDT, CDR2 FYEKMQ (reference sequence). CDR3 size: 18 residues. This chain's CDR3 is CASSLSPGLAGASYEQYF. The full variable domain, completed using reference TRBV13 and TRBJ2-7, is AAGVIQSPRHLIKEKRETATLKCYPIPRHDTVYWYQQGPGQDPQFLISFYEKMQSDKGSIPDRFSAQQFSDYHSELNMSSLELGDSALYFCASSLSPGLAGASYEQYFGPGTRLTVT.

The J gene is TRBJ1-2, the V gene TRBV12-3 or TRBV12-4; TCRdb gives TRBD1 as the D gene, but with no DNA this cannot be confirmed. The CDR3 is made up of 12 amino acids. The CDR3 sequence is CASSSGGGGYTF.

This chain uses TRBV29-1 with TRBJ2-3; the TRBD2 assignment by TCRdb is unverifiable without DNA. The CDR3 loop spans 13 amino acids. Germline V CDR1 and CDR2: SQVTM, ANQGSEA. The CDR3 loop reads CSVEGGRTDTQYF.

This sequence joins TRBV12-3 or TRBV12-4 and TRBJ1-2. There are 16 residues in the CDR3. CDR3 amino acids: CASSLWGVGREHGYTF.

The chain joins TRBV6-1 to TRBJ2-1; the D call from TCRdb, TRBD1, cannot be confirmed without DNA. The CDR3 runs 19 residues. CDR1 MNHNS and CDR2 SASEGT come from the germline V gene. CDR3 amino acids: CASSGSDRGRGSSYNEQFF.

The V call is TRBV5-1, the J call TRBJ2-7; TCRdb's D gene call, TRBD1, goes unchecked for lack of DNA. This CDR3 region has 14 residues. Germline-derived CDR1 and CDR2 are SGHRS and YFSETQ. The CDR3 loop is CAVVRASFLYEQYF.

The J gene is TRBJ2-7, the V gene TRBV4-3; TCRdb picks TRBD2, but there is no DNA to check that call. CDR1 LGHNA and CDR2 YSLEER come from the germline V gene. This CDR3 contains 16 residues. CDR3 residues: CASSQEWPGGGYEQYF.

This rearrangement joins TRBV30 to TRBJ1-1; TCRdb reports TRBD1, a call that lacks DNA to check it against. The CDR3 contains 14 residues. Germline loops: CDR1 GTSNPN, CDR2 SVGIG (reference sequence). CDR3 residues: CAWSAPEMNTEAFF.

The J gene is TRBJ2-1, the V gene TRBV6-2 or TRBV6-3; TCRdb lists TRBD1, though no DNA is available to test this call. The CDR3 is 14 amino acids. Germline-derived CDR1 and CDR2 are MNHEY and SVGEGT. This CDR3 is CASGYSGGPNEQFF.

The chain recombines TRBV9 with TRBJ2-7; TCRdb names TRBD1, which stays unverified in the absence of DNA. The CDR3 extends over 13 amino acids. CDR1 SGDLS and CDR2 YYNGEE come from the germline V gene. Here the CDR3 reads CASSPGWVGEQYF.

This sequence joins TRBV20-1 and TRBJ2-3; TCRdb names TRBD1, which stays unverified in the absence of DNA. Germline loops: CDR1 DFQATT, CDR2 SNEGSKA (reference sequence). The CDR3 consists of 15 residues. CDR3 sequence reads: CSAHPRGPSTDTQYF.

This chain uses TRBV4-2 with TRBJ2-3; TCRdb reports TRBD2, a call that lacks DNA to check it against. The CDR3 is 21 residues long. Germline CDR1 and CDR2: LGHNA and YNFKEQ. This CDR3 reads CASSQEWASGEHLTSTDTQYF.

The gene calls are TRBV15 and TRBJ1-2; the TCRdb D gene call, TRBD1, has no DNA to confirm it. CDR1 is LNHNV, CDR2 YYDKDF, per germline (reference sequence). This CDR3 contains 15 residues. The CDR3 reads CATSSRDRSIYGYTF.

V and J are TRBV4-3 and TRBJ1-2; the TCRdb call, TRBD1, lacks DNA for checking. From germline, CDR1 is LGHNA and CDR2 YSLEER. This CDR3 comprises 14 residues. CDR3 loop: CASSQAGPDYGYTF.

J is TRBJ2-3 and V is TRBV6-5; the D call of TRBD1 rests on TCRdb alone, since no DNA is present to check it. Germline CDR1 reads MNHEY; CDR2 reads SVGAGI. The CDR3 length is 18 residues. The CDR3 spells CASSYSIVPGLATDTQYF.

CDR3 sequence reads: CASSYSDLLEGVTDTQYF. The gene calls are TRBV6-2 or TRBV6-3 and TRBJ2-3; the TRBD2 assignment by TCRdb is unverifiable without DNA. Germline lookup yields CDR1 MNHEY and CDR2 SVGEGT. The CDR3 extends over 18 amino acids.

The chain recombines TRBV12-3 or TRBV12-4 with TRBJ2-3. This CDR3 is built from 11 residues. The CDR3 sequence is CASSLSQAQYF.

The chain uses TRBV11-1 and TRBJ2-3; absent DNA, TCRdb's TRBD1 call cannot be checked. Germline-derived CDR1 and CDR2 are SGHAT and FQDESV (reference sequence). This CDR3 is 15 amino acids long. CDR3 amino acids: CASSLRDREIDTQYF. Drawing the rest from reference TRBV11-1 and TRBJ2-3, the complete variable domain is EAEVAQSPRYKITEKSQAVAFWCDPISGHATLYWYRQILGQGPELLVQFQDESVVDDSQLPKDRFSAERLKGVDSTLKIQPAELGDSAMYLCASSLRDREIDTQYFGPGTRLTVL.

This rearrangement joins TRBV6-5 to TRBJ2-1; TCRdb selects TRBD2, and the lack of DNA leaves this call unchecked. The CDR3 consists of 16 residues. CDR1 and CDR2 from the germline V gene are MNHEY and SVGAGI. This chain's CDR3 is CASSYTSGEAYNEQFF.